This T cell receptor (beta chain) comes out of a study of T cell responses to AZD1222 COVID-19 vaccine. V lost 3 bases, J lost 2 bases, and 5 bases lay in between. The CDR3 has 12 amino acids. Germline loops: CDR1 MDHEN, CDR2 SYDVKM. Sequenced by immunoSEQ multiplex PCR; TCRdb stores in-frame clones only, minus some. This sample yields some 140,000 clones, of which over 80% are seen a single time; roughly 7.1% belongs to the top ten. Comment on this clone: The antigen is undetermined.

Study observations and caveats: Baseline seropositivity characterized only a handful of AZD1222 recipients.

The chain couples TRBV28 to TRBJ2-7; D not resolved. The sequence was obtained from an adult who received the AZD1222 COVID-19 vaccine. The specimen comprised peripheral blood, sampled 28 days after the second AZD1222 dose. DNA for the CDR3: TGTGCCAGCAGTTTGAAGGCCTACGAGCAGTACTTC. This codes for CASSLKAYEQYF.